The 7 T cell receptor beta chains below all came from one sample that was sequenced in a study of blood T cells in healthy people across ages. The authors ran a second PCR of 7 to 11 cycles using a sample-barcoded 5' primer and a J-beta primer mix. MiXCR, run by TCRdb on the 5' RACE reads, gives a single entry per CDR3 protein. The repertoire has 650,000 to 900,000 distinct CDR3 sequences, approximately 59% of them found once; the top ten carry 25% to 35%. Sequencing used blood. These receptors were obtained from a man aged 30 to 39 in good health.

In nucleotides, the CDR3 is TGCAGCGTTGGTGGGGATGGGGCCAACGTCCTGACTTTC. It yields the protein CSVGGDGANVLTF. J is TRBJ2-6 and V is TRBV29-1; D remains unclear. Between the trimmed V and J ends, which lost 4 bases and 3 bases, there was a span of 7 bases. The CDR3 length is 13 residues. The germline gives CDR1 SQVTM, CDR2 ANQGSEA.

The rearrangement joins TRBV30 to TRBJ2-7; 7 bases match TRBD2. CDR1 and CDR2 from the germline V gene are GTSNPN and SVGIG (reference sequence). This CDR3 has 15 residues. The trim removed 0 bases at V and 2 bases at J, leaving 7 bases unmatched. In DNA form, the CDR3 reads TGTGCCTGGAGTGTAGGGCCAGGGAGGGCCTACGAGCAGTACTTC. It yields the protein CAWSVGPGRAYEQYF.

The rearrangement links TRBV5-5 to TRBJ1-5; 8 bases align to TRBD1. The CDR3 runs to 15 residues. After removal of 3 bases from V and 3 bases from J, the junction contained 5 bases not matched to a gene. Germline V gives CDR1 SGHKS, CDR2 YYEKEE (reference sequence). CDR3 sequence: CASSSRTGLNQPQHF. Here the CDR3 DNA reads TGTGCCAGCAGCTCCCGGACAGGGCTCAATCAGCCCCAGCATTTT.

The chain joins TRBV7-2 to TRBJ2-1, with 8 bases matching TRBD2. From germline, CDR1 is SGHTA and CDR2 FQGNSA. The length of the CDR3 is 16 residues. J was trimmed by 8 bases and V by 1 base; bases with no gene match: 10. The DNA for the CDR3 is TGTGCCAGCAGCTTAGAGCTCTTAGCGGGGAGCGATGAGCAGTTCTTC. This translates into CASSLELLAGSDEQFF. Drawing the rest from reference TRBV7-2 and TRBJ2-1, the complete variable domain is GAGVSQSPSNKVTEKGKDVELRCDPISGHTALYWYRQSLGQGLEFLIYFQGNSAPDKSGLPSDRFSAERTGGSVSTLTIQRTQQEDSAVYLCASSLELLAGSDEQFFGPGTRLTVL.

This clonotype has a handful of counts. The chain employs TRBV5-1 and TRBJ2-1; possibly TRBD1 for D (5 bases). Trimming took 5 bases from V and 8 from J, leaving 17 bases between them. The CDR3 consists of 14 residues. Germline CDR1 is SGHRS and CDR2 is YFSETQ. The CDR3 DNA sequence: TGCGCCAGCAGGCTGGACACCGAATGGGATGAGCAGTTCTTC. It translates to CASRLDTEWDEQFF.

The chain has TRBV13 and TRBJ1-1, with 9 nucleotides matching TRBD1. Per germline, CDR1 PRHDT and CDR2 FYEKMQ (reference sequence). V gave up 4 bases and J gave up 8 bases; unmatched junction bases: 11. This CDR3 contains 15 residues. The CDR3 is CASSSRGTGYPEAFF. The CDR3 DNA reads TGTGCCAGCAGCTCACGGGGGACAGGGTATCCCGAAGCTTTCTTT.

This clonotype has just one count. The rearrangement joins TRBV20-1 to TRBJ1-2; 9 bases agree with TRBD1. This CDR3 has 14 residues. Germline trimming cut 7 bases from V and 6 bases from J; bases unmatched to any gene: 12. Germline CDR1 and CDR2: DFQATT and SNEGSKA (reference sequence). CDR3 coding DNA: TGCAGTGTTCGATCCGGGACAGGGTTGGATGGCTACACCTTC. The encoded protein is CSVRSGTGLDGYTF.